Listed below are T cell receptor beta chains from one sample, sequenced in a study of T cell responses to AZD1222 COVID-19 vaccine. Libraries were prepared by immunoSEQ multiplex PCR; TCRdb keeps only in-frame clonotypes and omits some of them. The table has about 180,000 clones, approximately 92% seen once. The sample here was peripheral blood, taken 28 days after the second dose of the MenACWY control vaccine. The receptors originated from an adult who received the MenACWY meningococcal vaccine as a control. Each CDR3 is given with its conserved first and last residue. The D gene is left open where the match is weak. Some rows have no size entry. The others give once, few or many, or a class for an expanded clone.

v_call: TRBV7-2; d_call: TRBD1; clone_size: -; j_call: TRBJ1-5; cdr3_nt: TGTGCCAGCAGCAAATCAGGGGGGGACCCTCAGCCCCAGCATTTT; cdr3_aa: CASSKSGGDPQPQHF
v_call: TRBV7-6; d_call: -; clone_size: -; j_call: TRBJ2-5; cdr3_nt: TGTGCCAGCAGCACCATGTCGGCAGGGAAAGAGACCCAGTACTTC; cdr3_aa: CASSTMSAGKETQYF
v_call: TRBV7-2; d_call: -; clone_size: once; j_call: TRBJ2-6; cdr3_nt: TGTGCCAGCAGTTTTGGTGGGGCCAACGTCCTGACTTTC; cdr3_aa: CASSFGGANVLTF
v_call: TRBV30; d_call: -; clone_size: -; j_call: TRBJ1-5; cdr3_nt: TGTGCCTGGAGTGCAGGGCGCGATCAGCCCCAGCATTTT; cdr3_aa: CAWSAGRDQPQHF
v_call: TRBV28; d_call: -; clone_size: -; j_call: TRBJ1-1; cdr3_nt: TGTGCCAGCAGTTTCCTAGATAGGGGCCCGATTGAAGCTTTCTTT; cdr3_aa: CASSFLDRGPIEAFF
v_call: TRBV21-1; d_call: -; clone_size: -; j_call: TRBJ1-2; cdr3_nt: TGTGCCAGCAGAATAACAGGGGTCCCCTATGGCTACACCTTC; cdr3_aa: CASRITGVPYGYTF
v_call: TRBV18; d_call: -; clone_size: -; j_call: TRBJ2-7; cdr3_nt: TGTGCCAGCTCACCCGGGACTTCGGAATACGAGCAGTACTTC; cdr3_aa: CASSPGTSEYEQYF
v_call: TRBV5-1; d_call: -; clone_size: -; j_call: TRBJ2-1; cdr3_nt: TGCGCCAGCAGCTTGGCCGTCGGGACCCGATACAATGAGCAGTTCTTC; cdr3_aa: CASSLAVGTRYNEQFF
v_call: TRBV30; d_call: -; clone_size: once; j_call: TRBJ1-5; cdr3_nt: TGTGCCTGGAGTGTAAAGGGGGGGAATCAGCCCCAGCATTTT; cdr3_aa: CAWSVKGGNQPQHF
v_call: TRBV18; d_call: -; clone_size: -; j_call: TRBJ1-5; cdr3_nt: TGTGCCAGCTCACCTAGGACCGTTTTAGGGGGCAATCAGCCCCAGCATTTT; cdr3_aa: CASSPRTVLGGNQPQHF
v_call: TRBV6-2/TRBV6-3; d_call: TRBD1; clone_size: few; j_call: TRBJ1-5; cdr3_nt: TGTGCCAGCAGTGGGACAGGGAGAGTGCGGCCCCAGCATTTT; cdr3_aa: CASSGTGRVRPQHF
v_call: TRBV6-6; d_call: -; clone_size: -; j_call: TRBJ1-1; cdr3_nt: TGTGCCAGCAGTTATCAGATGAGCACTGAAGCTTTCTTT; cdr3_aa: CASSYQMSTEAFF
v_call: TRBV5-6; d_call: -; clone_size: -; j_call: TRBJ1-1; cdr3_nt: TGTGCCAGCAGCTCAAGACTGGTGCAGGTTGAAGCTTTCTTT; cdr3_aa: CASSSRLVQVEAFF
v_call: TRBV2; d_call: -; clone_size: -; j_call: TRBJ1-3; cdr3_nt: TGTGCCAGCAGTGAAGGTACTAGGGCTGGAAACACCATATATTTT; cdr3_aa: CASSEGTRAGNTIYF
v_call: TRBV6-5; d_call: -; clone_size: -; j_call: TRBJ1-1; cdr3_nt: TGTGCCAGCAGTTACAGGGAGGGGAACACTGAAGCTTTCTTT; cdr3_aa: CASSYREGNTEAFF
v_call: TRBV19; d_call: TRBD2; clone_size: -; j_call: TRBJ2-3; cdr3_nt: TGTGCCAGTAGGATGCGGGGGGGCCTGGATACGCAGTATTTT; cdr3_aa: CASRMRGGLDTQYF
v_call: TRBV6-2/TRBV6-3; d_call: TRBD1; clone_size: -; j_call: TRBJ1-2; cdr3_nt: TGTGCCAGCAGTCTTGGACAGGGTAGATATGGCTACACCTTC; cdr3_aa: CASSLGQGRYGYTF